This T cell receptor beta chain was documented in a study of neurological immune-mediated disorders. Using its own MiXCR run on the 5' RACE reads, TCRdb lists one record per CDR3 protein. The sample carries about 99,000 distinct CDR3 sequences, roughly 10% recorded once. Per germline, CDR1 MNHNS and CDR2 SASEGT. The CDR3 length is 14 residues. Unmatched junction bases numbered 7, after V lost 6 bases and J lost 4 bases. The table lists this clonotype with many counts. Time point described: longitudinal time-point 3. Source material: PBMCs. This clonotype was obtained from a female donor with HTLV-1-associated myelopathy (HAM/TSP). This chain uses TRBV6-1 with TRBJ2-7, with 9 nucleotides matching TRBD1. DNA of the CDR3: TGTGCCAGCAGGACCCCGGGACAGGGTTACGAGCAGTACTTC. It translates to CASRTPGQGYEQYF.